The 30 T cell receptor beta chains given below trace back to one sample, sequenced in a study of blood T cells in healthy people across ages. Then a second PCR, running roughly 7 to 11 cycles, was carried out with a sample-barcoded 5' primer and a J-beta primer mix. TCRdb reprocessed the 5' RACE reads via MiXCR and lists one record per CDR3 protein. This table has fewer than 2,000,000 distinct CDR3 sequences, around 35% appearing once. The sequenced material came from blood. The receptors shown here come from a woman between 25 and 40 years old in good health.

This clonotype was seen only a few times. CDR3 protein: CASSPPEGASGGDPTDTQYF. The DNA for the CDR3 is TGCGCCAGCAGCCCCCCTGAGGGGGCTAGCGGGGGGGATCCGACAGATACGCAGTATTTT. The chain couples TRBV5-1 to TRBJ2-3; 12 positions match TRBD2. V was pared by 4 bases and J by 3 bases, with 18 bases of the junction left unmatched. This CDR3 contains 20 residues. Per the germline V gene, CDR1 is SGHRS and CDR2 is YFSETQ.

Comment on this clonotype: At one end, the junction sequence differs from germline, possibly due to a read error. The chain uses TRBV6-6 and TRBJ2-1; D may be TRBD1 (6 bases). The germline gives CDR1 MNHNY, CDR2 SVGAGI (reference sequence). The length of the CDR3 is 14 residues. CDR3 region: CASSYQRGNNEQVF. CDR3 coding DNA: TGTGCCAGCAGTTACCAAAGGGGGAACAATGAGCAGGTCTTC.

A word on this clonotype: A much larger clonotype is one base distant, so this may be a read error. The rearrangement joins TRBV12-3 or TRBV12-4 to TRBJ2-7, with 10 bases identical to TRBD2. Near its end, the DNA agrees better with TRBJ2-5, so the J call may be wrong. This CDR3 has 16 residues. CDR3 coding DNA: TGTGCCAGCAGGCCCGGACCAGCGGGGGGGCGAGAGACCCAGTACTTC. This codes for CASRPGPAGGRETQYF.

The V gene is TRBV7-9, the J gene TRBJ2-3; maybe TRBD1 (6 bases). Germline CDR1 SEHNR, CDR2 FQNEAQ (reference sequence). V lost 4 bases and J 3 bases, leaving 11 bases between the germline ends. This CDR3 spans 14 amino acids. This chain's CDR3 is CASSSRGQTDTQYF. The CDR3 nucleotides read TGTGCCAGCAGCTCCCGGGGACAAACAGATACGCAGTATTTT.

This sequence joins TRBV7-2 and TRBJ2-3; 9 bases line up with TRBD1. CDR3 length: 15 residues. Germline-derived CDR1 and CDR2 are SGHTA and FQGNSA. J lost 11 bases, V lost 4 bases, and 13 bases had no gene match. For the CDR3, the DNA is TGTGCCAGCAGCTCCGGACAGGGGTCGGTCCCAAAGCAGTATTTT. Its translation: CASSSGQGSVPKQYF.

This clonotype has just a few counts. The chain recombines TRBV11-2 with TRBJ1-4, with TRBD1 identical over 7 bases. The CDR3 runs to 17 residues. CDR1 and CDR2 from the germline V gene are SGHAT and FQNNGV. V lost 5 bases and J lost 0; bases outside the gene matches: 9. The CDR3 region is CASSRTGALPTNEKLFF. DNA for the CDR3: TGTGCCAGCAGCCGAACAGGGGCCCTTCCAACTAATGAAAAACTGTTTTTT.

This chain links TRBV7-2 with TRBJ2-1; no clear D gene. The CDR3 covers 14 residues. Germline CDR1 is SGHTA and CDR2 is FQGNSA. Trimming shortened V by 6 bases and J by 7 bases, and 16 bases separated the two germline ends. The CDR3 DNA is TGTGCCAGCAGTCGTACTATCGCGTGGAATGAGCAGTTCTTC. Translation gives CASSRTIAWNEQFF.

The CDR3, as DNA: TGTGCCAGTTACAGGGGGTCAACGTATGGCTACACCTTC. Encoded protein: CASYRGSTYGYTF. This sequence joins TRBV6-5 and TRBJ1-2, with 8 bases aligning to TRBD1. Germline CDR1 reads MNHEY; CDR2 reads SVGAGI. The CDR3 covers 13 residues. Trimming took 9 bases from V and 5 from J; bases not matched to a gene: 8.

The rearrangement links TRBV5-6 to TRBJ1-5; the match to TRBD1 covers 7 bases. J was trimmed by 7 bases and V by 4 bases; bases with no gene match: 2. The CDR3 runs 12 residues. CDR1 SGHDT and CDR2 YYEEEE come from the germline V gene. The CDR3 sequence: CASSVQGQPQHF. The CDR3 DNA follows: TGTGCCAGCAGCGTACAGGGGCAGCCCCAGCATTTT. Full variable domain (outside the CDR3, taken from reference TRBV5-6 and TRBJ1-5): DAGVTQSPTHLIKTRGQQVTLRCSPKSGHDTVSWYQQALGQGPQFIFQYYEEEERQRGNFPDRFSGHQFPNYSSELNVNALLLGDSALYLCASSVQGQPQHFGDGTRLSIL.

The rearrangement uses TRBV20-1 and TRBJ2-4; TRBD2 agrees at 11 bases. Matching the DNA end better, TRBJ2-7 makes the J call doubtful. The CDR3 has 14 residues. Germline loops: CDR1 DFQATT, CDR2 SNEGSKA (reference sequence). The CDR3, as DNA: TGCAGTGCAGGACTAGCGGGCCGTTCTTACGAGCAGTACTTC. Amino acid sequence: CSAGLAGRSYEQYF.

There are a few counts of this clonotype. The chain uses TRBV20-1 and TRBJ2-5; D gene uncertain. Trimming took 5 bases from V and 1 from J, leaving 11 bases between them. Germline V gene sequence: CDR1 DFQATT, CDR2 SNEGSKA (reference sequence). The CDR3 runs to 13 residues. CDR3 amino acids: CSAEPPLQETQYF. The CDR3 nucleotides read TGCAGTGCTGAGCCCCCCCTCCAAGAGACCCAGTACTTC.

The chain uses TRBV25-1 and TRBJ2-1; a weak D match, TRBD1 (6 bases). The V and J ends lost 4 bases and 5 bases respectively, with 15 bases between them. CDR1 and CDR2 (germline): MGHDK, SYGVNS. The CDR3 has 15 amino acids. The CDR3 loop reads CASSVTGGGHNEQFF. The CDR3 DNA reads TGTGCCAGCAGTGTTACAGGTGGGGGCCACAATGAGCAGTTCTTC.

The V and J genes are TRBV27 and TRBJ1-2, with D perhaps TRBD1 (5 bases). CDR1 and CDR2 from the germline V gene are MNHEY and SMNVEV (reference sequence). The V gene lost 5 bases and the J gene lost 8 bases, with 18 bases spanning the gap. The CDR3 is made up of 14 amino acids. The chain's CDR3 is CASSKGSPKGGYTF. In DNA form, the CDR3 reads TGTGCCAGCAGTAAGGGGTCGCCCAAGGGGGGCTACACCTTC.

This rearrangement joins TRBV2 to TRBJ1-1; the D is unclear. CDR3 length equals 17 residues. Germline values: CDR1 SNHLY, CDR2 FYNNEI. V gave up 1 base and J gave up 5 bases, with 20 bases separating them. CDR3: CASSEGQARQFGTEAFF. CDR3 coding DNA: TGTGCCAGCAGTGAAGGGCAGGCCAGGCAGTTTGGTACTGAAGCTTTCTTT. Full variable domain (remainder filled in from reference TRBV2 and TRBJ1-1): EPEVTQTPSHQVTQMGQEVILRCVPISNHLYFYWYRQILGQKVEFLVSFYNNEISEKSEIFDDQFSVERPDGSNFTLKIRSTKLEDSAMYFCASSEGQARQFGTEAFFGQGTRLTVV.

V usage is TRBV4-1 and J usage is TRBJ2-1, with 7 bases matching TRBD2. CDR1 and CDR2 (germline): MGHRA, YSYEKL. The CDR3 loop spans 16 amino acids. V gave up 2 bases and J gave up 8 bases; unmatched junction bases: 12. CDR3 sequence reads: CASSQRLGLDPYEQFF. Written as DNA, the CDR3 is TGCGCCAGCAGCCAAAGGTTAGGACTAGATCCCTATGAGCAGTTCTTC.

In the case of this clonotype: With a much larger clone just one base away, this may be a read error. CDR3 sequence reads: CSVLHLGGQYF. CDR3 DNA sequence: TGCAGTGTTCTCCATCTCGGCGGGCAGTACTTC. The chain combines TRBV29-1 with TRBJ2-7; D gene ambiguous. CDR1 is SQVTM and CDR2 is ANQGSEA in the germline V gene. This CDR3 spans 11 amino acids.

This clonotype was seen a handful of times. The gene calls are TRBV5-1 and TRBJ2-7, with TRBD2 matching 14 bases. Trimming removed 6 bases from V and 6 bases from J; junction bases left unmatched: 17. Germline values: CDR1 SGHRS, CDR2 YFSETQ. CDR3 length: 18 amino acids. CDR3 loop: CASTRGLAGAQSPAEQYF. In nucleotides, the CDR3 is TGCGCCAGCACCCGGGGACTAGCGGGAGCTCAGTCGCCGGCCGAGCAGTACTTC.

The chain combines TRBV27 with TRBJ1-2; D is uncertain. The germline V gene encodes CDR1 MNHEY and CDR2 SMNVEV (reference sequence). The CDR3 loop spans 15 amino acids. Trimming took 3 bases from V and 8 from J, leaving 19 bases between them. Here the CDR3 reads CASSFVEPPRGGYTF. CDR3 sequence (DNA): TGTGCCAGCAGTTTTGTCGAGCCGCCGAGAGGAGGCTACACCTTC.

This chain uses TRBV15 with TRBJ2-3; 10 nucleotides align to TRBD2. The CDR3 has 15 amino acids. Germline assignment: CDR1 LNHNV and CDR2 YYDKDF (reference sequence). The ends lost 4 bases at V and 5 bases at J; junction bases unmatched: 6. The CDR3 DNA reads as TGTGCCACCAGCACCTCGGGACTAGCGAGAGATACGCAGTATTTT. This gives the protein CATSTSGLARDTQYF.

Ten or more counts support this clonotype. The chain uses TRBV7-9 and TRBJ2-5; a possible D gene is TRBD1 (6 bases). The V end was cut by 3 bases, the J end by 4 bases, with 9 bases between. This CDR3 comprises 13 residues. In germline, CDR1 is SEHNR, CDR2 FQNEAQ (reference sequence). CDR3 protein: CASSFAGAETQYF. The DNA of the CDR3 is TGTGCCAGCAGCTTCGCAGGGGCAGAGACCCAGTACTTC.

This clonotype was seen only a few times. CDR3 protein: CASINRDSISYEQYF. The CDR3, as DNA: TGTGCCAGCATAAACAGGGATAGCATTTCCTACGAGCAGTACTTC. The chain recombines TRBV2 with TRBJ2-7, with D possibly TRBD1 on 6 matching bases. The CDR3 extends over 15 amino acids. The germline V and J ends were trimmed by 7 bases and 1 base, with 17 bases remaining between them. Germline lookup yields CDR1 SNHLY and CDR2 FYNNEI.

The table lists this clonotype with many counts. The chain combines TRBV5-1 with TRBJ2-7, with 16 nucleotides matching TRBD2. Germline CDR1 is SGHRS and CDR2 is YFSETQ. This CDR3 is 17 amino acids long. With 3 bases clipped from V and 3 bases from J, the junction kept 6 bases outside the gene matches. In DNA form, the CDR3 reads TGCGCCAGCAGCTGGAAGGGACTAGCGGGGGGGGTCTACGAGCAGTACTTC. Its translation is CASSWKGLAGGVYEQYF.

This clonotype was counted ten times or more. Here the CDR3 reads CASSQVSSGSKETQYF. The DNA for the CDR3 is TGTGCCAGCAGCCAAGTCTCAAGCGGGAGCAAGGAGACCCAGTACTTC. This chain connects TRBV4-2 to TRBJ2-5, with 8 positions matching TRBD2. This CDR3 has 16 amino acids. V gave up 1 base and J gave up 5 bases; unmatched junction bases: 9. Germline V gene sequence: CDR1 LGHNA, CDR2 YNFKEQ.

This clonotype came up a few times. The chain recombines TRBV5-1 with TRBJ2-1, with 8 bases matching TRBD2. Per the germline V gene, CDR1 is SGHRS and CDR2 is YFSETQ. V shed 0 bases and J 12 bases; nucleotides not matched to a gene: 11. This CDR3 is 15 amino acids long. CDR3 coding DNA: TGCGCCAGCAGCTTGGAATCTCGGGAGGGCCGTTGGCAGTTCTTC. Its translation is CASSLESREGRWQFF.

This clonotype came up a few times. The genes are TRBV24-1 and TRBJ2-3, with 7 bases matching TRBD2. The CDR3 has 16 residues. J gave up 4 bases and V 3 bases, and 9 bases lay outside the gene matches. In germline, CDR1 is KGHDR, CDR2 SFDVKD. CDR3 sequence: CATSDGLAGVSDTQYF. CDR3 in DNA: TGTGCCACCAGTGATGGACTTGCGGGAGTGTCAGATACGCAGTATTTT.

This chain's CDR3 is CASSGPQGMNTEAFF. In DNA form, the CDR3 reads TGTGCCAGCAGTGGCCCACAGGGGATGAACACTGAAGCTTTCTTT. The chain joins TRBV25-1 to TRBJ1-1; TRBD1 aligns across 7 bases. The J segment lost 0 bases and the V segment lost 4 bases, leaving 5 bases of the junction unmatched. The CDR3 runs to 15 residues. Germline assignment: CDR1 MGHDK and CDR2 SYGVNS.

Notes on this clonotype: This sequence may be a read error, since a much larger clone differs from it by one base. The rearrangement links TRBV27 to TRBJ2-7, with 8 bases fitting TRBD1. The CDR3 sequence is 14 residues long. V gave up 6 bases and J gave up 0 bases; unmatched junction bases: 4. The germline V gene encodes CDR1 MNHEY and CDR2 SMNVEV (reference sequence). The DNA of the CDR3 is TGTGCCAGCAGGCAGGGACAGGCCTCCTACGAGCAGTACTTC. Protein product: CASRQGQASYEQYF.

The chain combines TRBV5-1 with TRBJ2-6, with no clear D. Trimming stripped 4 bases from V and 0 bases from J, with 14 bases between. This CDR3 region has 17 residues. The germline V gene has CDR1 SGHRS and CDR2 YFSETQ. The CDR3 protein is CASSPRPAGSGANVLTF. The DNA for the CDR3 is TGCGCCAGCAGCCCCCGGCCCGCAGGCTCTGGGGCCAACGTCCTGACTTTC.

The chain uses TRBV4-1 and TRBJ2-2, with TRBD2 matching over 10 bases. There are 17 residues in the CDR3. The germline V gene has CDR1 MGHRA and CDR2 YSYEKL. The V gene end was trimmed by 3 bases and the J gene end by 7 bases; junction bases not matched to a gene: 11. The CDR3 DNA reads TGCGCCAGCAGCCACGGTCTAGCGGGAGATGGGGGCGGGGAGCTGTTTTTT. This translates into CASSHGLAGDGGGELFF.

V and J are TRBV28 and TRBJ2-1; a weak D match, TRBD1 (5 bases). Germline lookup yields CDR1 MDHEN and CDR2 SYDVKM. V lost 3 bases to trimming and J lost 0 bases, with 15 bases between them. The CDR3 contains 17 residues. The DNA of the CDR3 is TGTGCCAGCAGTTTTCGTTCAGGGCCCAGCTCCTACAATGAGCAGTTCTTC. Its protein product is CASSFRSGPSSYNEQFF. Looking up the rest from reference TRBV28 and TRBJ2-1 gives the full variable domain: DVKVTQSSRYLVKRTGEKVFLECVQDMDHENMFWYRQDPGLGLRLIYFSYDVKMKEKGDIPEGYSVSREKKERFSLILESASTNQTSMYLCASSFRSGPSSYNEQFFGPGTRLTVL.